One T cell receptor (beta chain) is described in this entry. Sequencing used immunoSEQ multiplex PCR; TCRdb keeps in-frame clones, though not all of them. The profile shows over 80,000 clones, 83% of them singletons. The sample comes from a study of ipilimumab plus nivolumab after autologous stem cell transplantation. Study-level information: A median of about 8 nivolumab and 5 ipilimumab doses were given. The DLBCL cohort had primary refractory and relapsed disease, with 18-month progression-free survival of around 86% and 29%.

Checkpoint therapy with ipilimumab 1 mg/kg began 14 to 28 days after transplant. Looked up from germline, CDR1 is MNHEY and CDR2 is SVGAGI. The V and J ends lost 6 bases and 6 bases, in that order; junction bases with no gene match: 3. CDR3 length: 13 amino acids. The sequence was collected from a male donor with diffuse large B-cell lymphoma. The chain has TRBV6-5 and TRBJ2-7; TRBD1 matches at 12 bases. The sample in question was PBMCs, obtained in a trial of ipilimumab plus nivolumab as post-transplant consolidation. The CDR3 is CASRGTGGSEQYF. The CDR3 coding sequence is TGTGCCAGCAGAGGGACAGGGGGCAGCGAGCAGTACTTC.